The following is a TCR beta chain sequence with its context. Its antigen remains unidentified. Within one base of it there is no much larger clone, and no base qualities were kept. Collaborating institutions collected whole blood in K2EDTA tubes following their own protocols. Collaborator samples were shipped for TCRbeta analysis as frozen whole blood, isolated PBMCs, or DNA extracted from either sample type. The germline V and J ends show losses of 2 bases and 6 bases respectively, and no gene match explains 7 bases of the junction. From the cysteine up to the phenylalanine, the CDR3 has a length of 15 residues. The read is trimmed to its CDR3 DNA, 45 bases read in frame from base 1. Reading the germline V gene gives CDR1 SGHTS and CDR2 YDEGEE. This entry is derived from a study of blood T cell repertoires in COVID-19 (TCRdb year 2020). Context from the whole study: The collaborator samples originated in the United States, Italy and Spain and spanned the acute and convalescent phases of COVID-19. The material from the prospective study consisted of cDNA or gDNA derived from T cells, B-cell-depleted T cells, or PBMCs. Subjects who had been exposed to COVID-19, were actively infected with it, or had recovered from it provided the deeply sampled blood TCRbeta repertoires that made up the dataset. The repertoires were made available in a free public database intended to serve as a resource for research on the immune response to SARS-CoV-2. Samples were obtained from the ongoing ImmuneRACE study (first 160 participants) and from 950 to 1,500 subjects provided by 6 global collaborators. A de-identified subject ID, COVID-19 status, age in years and sex were almost always included in the sample metadata. HLA class I and class II types, where available, came from metadata supplied by the sample provider rather than from assay-based typing. Points the paper makes about the study in general: The amount of clinical and demographic metadata varied by source and participant and was provided uncurated.

The immunoSEQ Assay, a bias-controlled multiplex PCR, was used to amplify TCRbeta CDR3 regions from genomic DNA. Per the authors' processing: The number of nucleated cells in each sample was estimated from the amplification of reference gene primers within the assay. Sequence reads were collapsed and filtered to measure the absolute abundance of every unique TCRbeta CDR3 rearrangement. For each sample, productive Simpson clonality was calculated by taking the square root of Simpson's diversity index across productive rearrangements. TCRdb holds this immuneACCESS table with in-frame rearrangements only. Some clones are missing; in checked studies, unresolved V genes explain under half, and the rest has no known cause. D and trimming were read from the DNA, whereas the V and J calls and clone size are those reported in that table. The sample includes tens of thousands of clones, with more than 85% observed a single time. The ten largest account for 2% to 2.5% of the sample.

The source of this sequence is a man aged 55 to 70 with acute or convalescent COVID-19. Recombination connected TRBV5-8 to TRBJ2-7; 11 bases in between match TRBD1. Input material: peripheral blood. The base sequence is TGTGCCAGCAGCTTAAGGACAGGGGGCCATCGCGAGCAGTACTTC. This yields the protein CASSLRTGGHREQYF.